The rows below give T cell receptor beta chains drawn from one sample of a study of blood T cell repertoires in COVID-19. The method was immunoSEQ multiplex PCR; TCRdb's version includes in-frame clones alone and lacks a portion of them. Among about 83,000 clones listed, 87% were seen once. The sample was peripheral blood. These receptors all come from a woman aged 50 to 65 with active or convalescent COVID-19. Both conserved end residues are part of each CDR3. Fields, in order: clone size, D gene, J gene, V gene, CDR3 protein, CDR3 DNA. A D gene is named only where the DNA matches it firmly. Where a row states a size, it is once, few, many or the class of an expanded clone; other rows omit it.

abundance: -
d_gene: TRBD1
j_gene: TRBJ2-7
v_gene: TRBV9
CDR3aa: CASSVGGGADEQYF
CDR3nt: TGTGCCAGCAGCGTAGGAGGGGGCGCCGACGAGCAGTACTTC

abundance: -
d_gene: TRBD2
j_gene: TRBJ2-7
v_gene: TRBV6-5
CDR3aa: CASSPGGDEQYF
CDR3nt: TGTGCCAGCAGTCCGGGGGGTGACGAGCAGTACTTC

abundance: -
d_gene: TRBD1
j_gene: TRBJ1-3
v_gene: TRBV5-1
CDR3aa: CASSPTTDRAAIGNTIYF
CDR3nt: TGCGCCAGCAGCCCGACAACGGACAGGGCTGCGATTGGAAACACCATATATTTT

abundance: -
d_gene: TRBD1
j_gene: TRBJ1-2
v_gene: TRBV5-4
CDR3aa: CASRAAGTGYYGYTF
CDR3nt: TGTGCCAGCAGGGCGGCCGGGACAGGCTACTATGGCTACACCTTC

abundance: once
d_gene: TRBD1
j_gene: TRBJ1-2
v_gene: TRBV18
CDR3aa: CASSQTGVDGYTF
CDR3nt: TGTGCCAGCTCACAGACAGGGGTAGACGGCTACACCTTC

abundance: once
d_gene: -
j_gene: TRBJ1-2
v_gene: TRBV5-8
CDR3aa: CASSLNRARGYTF
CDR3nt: TGTGCCAGCAGCTTAAACAGGGCTCGGGGCTACACCTTC

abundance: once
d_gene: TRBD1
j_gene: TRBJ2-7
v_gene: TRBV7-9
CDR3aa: CAGSDRAVYEQYF
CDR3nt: TGTGCCGGGTCGGACAGGGCTGTCTACGAGCAGTACTTC

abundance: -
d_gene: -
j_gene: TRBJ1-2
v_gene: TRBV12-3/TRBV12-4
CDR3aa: CASSFGVGEGYTF
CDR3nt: TGTGCCAGCAGTTTCGGGGTTGGGGAAGGCTACACCTTC

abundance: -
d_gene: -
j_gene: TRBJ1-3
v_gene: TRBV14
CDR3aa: CASSHQTGLGNTIYF
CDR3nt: TGTGCCAGCAGCCACCAGACAGGCCTCGGAAACACCATATATTTT

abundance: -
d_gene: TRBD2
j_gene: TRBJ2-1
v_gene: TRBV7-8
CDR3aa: CASSRLAGGSSYNEQFF
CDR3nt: TGTGCCAGCAGCCGTCTAGCGGGGGGCAGCTCCTACAATGAGCAGTTCTTC

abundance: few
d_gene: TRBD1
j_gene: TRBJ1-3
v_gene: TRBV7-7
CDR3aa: CASSLAQGAGNTIYF
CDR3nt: TGTGCCAGCAGCTTAGCGCAGGGGGCTGGAAACACCATATATTTT

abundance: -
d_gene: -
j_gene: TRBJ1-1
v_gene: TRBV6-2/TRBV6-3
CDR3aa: CASSYSGGTEAFF
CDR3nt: TGTGCCAGCAGTTATTCCGGGGGAACTGAAGCTTTCTTT

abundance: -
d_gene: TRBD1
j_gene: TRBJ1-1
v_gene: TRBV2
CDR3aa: CASSGQMNTEAFF
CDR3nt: TGTGCCAGCTCGGGACAGATGAACACTGAAGCTTTCTTT

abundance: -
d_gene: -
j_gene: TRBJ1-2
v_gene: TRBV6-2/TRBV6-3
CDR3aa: CASSYSMGTSGYGYTF
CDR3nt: TGTGCCAGCAGTTACTCGATGGGGACTTCCGGCTATGGCTACACCTTC

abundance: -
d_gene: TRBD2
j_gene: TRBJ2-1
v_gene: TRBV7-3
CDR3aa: CASSSGTSSHNEQFF
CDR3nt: TGTGCCAGCAGCTCCGGGACTAGCTCACACAATGAGCAGTTCTTC

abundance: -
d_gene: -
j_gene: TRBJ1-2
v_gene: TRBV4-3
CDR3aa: CASSQDLHTTYGYTF
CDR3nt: TGCGCCAGCAGCCAAGATCTCCACACCACCTATGGCTACACCTTC

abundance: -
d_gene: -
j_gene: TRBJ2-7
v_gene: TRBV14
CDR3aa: CASSQVETDYEQYF
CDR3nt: TGTGCCAGCAGCCAAGTAGAGACAGACTACGAGCAGTACTTC

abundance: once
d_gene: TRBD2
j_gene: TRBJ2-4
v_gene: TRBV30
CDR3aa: CAWSQSGGSGKNIQYF
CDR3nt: TGTGCCTGGAGTCAGAGCGGGGGCTCGGGCAAAAACATTCAGTACTTC

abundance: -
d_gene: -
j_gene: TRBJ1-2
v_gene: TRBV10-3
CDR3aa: CAISESSAGGYTF
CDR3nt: TGTGCCATCAGTGAGTCGAGTGCGGGTGGCTACACCTTC

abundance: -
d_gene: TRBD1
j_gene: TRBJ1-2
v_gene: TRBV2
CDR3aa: CASSEEIPGQGAGYTF
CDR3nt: TGTGCCAGCAGTGAAGAAATCCCCGGACAGGGTGCTGGCTACACCTTC

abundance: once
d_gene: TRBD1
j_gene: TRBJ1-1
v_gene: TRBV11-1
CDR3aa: CASSLKTGGTEAFF
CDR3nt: TGTGCCAGCAGCTTAAAGACAGGGGGCACTGAAGCTTTCTTT

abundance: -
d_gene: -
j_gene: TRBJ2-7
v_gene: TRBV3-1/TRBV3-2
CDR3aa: CASSPFGGEQYF
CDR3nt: TGTGCCAGCAGCCCCTTCGGGGGCGAGCAGTACTTC

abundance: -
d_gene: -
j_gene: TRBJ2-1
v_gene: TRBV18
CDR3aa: CASSPASPRDEQFF
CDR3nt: TGTGCCAGCTCACCCGCCTCCCCGAGGGATGAGCAGTTCTTC

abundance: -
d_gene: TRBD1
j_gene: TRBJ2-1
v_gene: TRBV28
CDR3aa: CASSLFPGRGKSYNEQFF
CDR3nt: TGTGCCAGCAGTTTATTTCCGGGCAGGGGGAAATCCTACAATGAGCAGTTCTTC

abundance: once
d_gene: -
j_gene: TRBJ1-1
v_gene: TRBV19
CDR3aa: CASGRTANTEAFF
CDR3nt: TGTGCCAGTGGGCGGACAGCCAACACTGAAGCTTTCTTT